This T cell receptor beta chain was sequenced during a study of blood T cell repertoires in COVID-19. Looking at the study overall: Acute-phase and convalescent COVID-19 samples originated in the United States, Italy and Spain. T cells, B-cell-depleted T cells, or PBMCs provided the cDNA or gDNA that served as material.

There are a few counts of this clone. This CDR3 contains 15 residues. V was clipped by 0 bases and J by 5 bases, with 11 bases between them. Germline V lookup: CDR1 KGHSH, CDR2 LQKENI. The data were produced by immunoSEQ multiplex PCR, yet TCRdb's version contains in-frame clones alone and is incomplete. The table lists over 250,000 clones, about 87% of them singletons. Source material: PBMCs or T cells enriched from blood (not recorded which). This chain joins TRBV18 and TRBJ2-1; D call uncertain. This TCR was recovered from a woman between 18 and 29 years old who had recovered from COVID-19. As DNA, the CDR3 is TGTGCCAGCTCACCACCGAACCCTGGGCACAATGAGCAGTTCTTC. It codes for CASSPPNPGHNEQFF.